One and the same sample provided the 30 T cell receptor beta chains below, sequenced in a study of graft-versus-host responses after intestinal transplantation. Measured with immunoSEQ multiplex PCR; TCRdb has only the in-frame clones, and not every one. The data show fewer than 100,000 clones, about 83% seen once. The material sequenced was PBMCs, taken 255 days after intestinal transplant. Every receptor here comes from a human patient who received an intestinal transplant, so some T cells may come from the graft donor.

V gene TRBV5-4 combines with J gene TRBJ1-1; D remains ambiguous. Germline V gene data show CDR1 as SGHNT and CDR2 as YYREEE (reference sequence). The V and J ends lost 2 bases and 3 bases respectively, with 11 bases between them. CDR3 length: 14 amino acids. This chain's CDR3 is CASSFLGEDTEAFF. The CDR3 nucleotides are TGTGCCAGCAGCTTTCTTGGGGAGGACACTGAAGCTTTCTTT.

V usage is TRBV6-1 and J usage is TRBJ1-2; D possibly corresponds to TRBD1 (6 bases). The V end lost 4 bases, the J end lost 3 bases, and 12 bases lay between the germline ends. The CDR3 spans 14 residues. The germline CDR1 and CDR2 sequences are MNHNS and SASEGT. CDR3 nucleotide sequence: TGTGCCAGCAGTGTCCGAGGGGGTGACTATGGCTACACCTTC. It is translated as CASSVRGGDYGYTF.

The V gene is TRBV2, the J gene TRBJ2-1; TRBD1 is a possible D gene (6 bases). The CDR3 consists of 13 residues. Looked up from germline, CDR1 is SNHLY and CDR2 is FYNNEI. Trimming removed 2 bases from V and 8 bases from J, with 10 bases in between. The CDR3 spells CASSEQGKYEQFF. The CDR3 nucleotides are TGTGCCAGCAGTGAACAGGGGAAGTATGAGCAGTTCTTC.

This sequence joins TRBV18 and TRBJ2-3; D unresolved. CDR3 length equals 16 residues. The germline CDR1 and CDR2 sequences are KGHSH and LQKENI. V lost 2 bases and J 3 bases, leaving 15 bases between the germline ends. CDR3 DNA sequence: TGTGCCAGCTCACCATTAGGGCTACCGAAGACAGATACGCAGTATTTT. It encodes CASSPLGLPKTDTQYF.

V usage is TRBV6-1 and J usage is TRBJ1-3, with D maybe TRBD1 (6 bases). The V end was cut by 6 bases, the J end by 3 bases, with 15 bases between. Germline CDR1 reads MNHNS; CDR2 reads SASEGT. There are 15 residues in the CDR3. The CDR3 nucleotides read TGTGCCAGCAGCCTCGGGGGCAGGAGTGGAAACACCATATATTTT. It encodes CASSLGGRSGNTIYF.

The chain joins TRBV9 to TRBJ1-1; 7 bases are a match to TRBD1. V lost 5 bases to trimming and J lost 5 bases; unmatched junction nucleotides: 6. Germline CDR1 reads SGDLS; CDR2 reads YYNGEE. CDR3 length equals 13 residues. The DNA of the CDR3 is TGTGCCAGCAGTGTACAGGGGCGGACTGAAGCTTTCTTT. Translation gives CASSVQGRTEAFF.

The rearrangement joins TRBV28 to TRBJ1-2, with 7 bases lining up with TRBD1. Germline lookup yields CDR1 MDHEN and CDR2 SYDVKM. There are 14 residues in the CDR3. The junction had 8 bases not matched to a gene; V was cut back by 5 bases and J by 5 bases. The CDR3 sequence: CASSIRTGLYGYTF. The CDR3, as DNA: TGTGCCAGCAGTATCCGGACAGGCCTATATGGCTACACCTTC.

For the CDR3, the DNA is TGTGCCAGCAGCTTGAGGGGACCAATCCAAGAGACCCAGTACTTC. It codes for CASSLRGPIQETQYF. The gene calls are TRBV5-8 and TRBJ2-5, with D perhaps TRBD1 or TRBD2 (5 bases each). Trimming left V 1 base short and J 1 base short, with 11 bases between. This CDR3 comprises 15 residues. Germline values: CDR1 SGHTS, CDR2 YDEGEE. Using reference TRBV5-8 and TRBJ2-5 for the parts outside the CDR3, the full variable domain is EAGVTQSPTHLIKTRGQQATLRCSPISGHTSVYWYQQALGLGLQFLLWYDEGEERNRGNFPPRFSGRQFPNYSSELNVNALELEDSALYLCASSLRGPIQETQYFGPGTRLLVL.

This chain connects TRBV6-1 to TRBJ1-2; D uncertain. Per germline, CDR1 MNHNS and CDR2 SASEGT. The CDR3 consists of 12 residues. Trimming left V 3 bases short and J 5 bases short, with 7 bases between. CDR3 residues: CASSDKGYGYTF. DNA for the CDR3: TGTGCCAGCAGTGATAAAGGTTATGGCTACACCTTC.

The chain joins TRBV10-1 to TRBJ2-3; 9 bases line up with TRBD2. The germline V gene has CDR1 WNHNN and CDR2 SYGVQD (reference sequence). This CDR3 is built from 15 residues. The V segment lost 2 bases and the J segment 1 base; nucleotides outside the gene matches: 1. This CDR3 reads CASSEKRGGTDTQYF. The CDR3 DNA is TGCGCCAGCAGTGAGAAGCGGGGGGGCACAGATACGCAGTATTTT.

The chain uses TRBV28 and TRBJ2-2; D unresolved. The CDR3 is made up of 13 amino acids. V was shortened by 3 bases and J by 5 bases, with 7 bases between the two germline ends. Germline lookup yields CDR1 MDHEN and CDR2 SYDVKM. CDR3 region: CASSFSRTGELFF. The CDR3 region has the DNA TGTGCCAGCAGTTTCTCTAGAACCGGGGAGCTGTTTTTT.

The chain is built from TRBV6-5 and TRBJ1-5; D uncertain. Germline V gene sequence: CDR1 MNHEY, CDR2 SVGAGI. The CDR3 length is 15 residues. Trimming removed 6 bases from V and 6 bases from J, with 18 bases in between. CDR3 loop: CASRDGVTAGQPQHF. The CDR3 nucleotides read TGTGCCAGCAGGGACGGAGTCACGGCAGGTCAGCCCCAGCATTTT.

The chain joins TRBV5-1 to TRBJ2-5, with a possible D match to TRBD1 (6 bases). Germline V lookup: CDR1 SGHRS, CDR2 YFSETQ. Trimming took off 1 base at V and 2 bases at J, with 12 bases between the two ends. This CDR3 region has 15 residues. CDR3 nucleotide sequence: TGCGCCAGCAGCTTGACAGGGTTAGGGCAAGAGACCCAGTACTTC. This sequence encodes CASSLTGLGQETQYF.

Of note for this clone: Other DNA sequences in this sample translate to the same CDR3. V gene TRBV28 combines with J gene TRBJ2-7; D is possibly TRBD1 (6 bases). This CDR3 comprises 14 residues. The germline gives CDR1 MDHEN, CDR2 SYDVKM. V was trimmed by 2 bases and J by 5 bases, leaving 13 bases between them. DNA for the CDR3: TGTGCCAGCAGTTTACCCGCAGGGGTCCACGAGCAGTACTTC. This gives the protein CASSLPAGVHEQYF. Drawing the rest from reference TRBV28 and TRBJ2-7, the complete variable domain is DVKVTQSSRYLVKRTGEKVFLECVQDMDHENMFWYRQDPGLGLRLIYFSYDVKMKEKGDIPEGYSVSREKKERFSLILESASTNQTSMYLCASSLPAGVHEQYFGPGTRLTVT.

The chain carries TRBV5-8 and TRBJ2-7, with 7 bases lining up with TRBD2. In germline, CDR1 is SGHTS, CDR2 YDEGEE. The CDR3 runs 13 residues. Trimming removed 0 bases from V and 6 bases from J; junction bases left unmatched: 3. The CDR3 reads CASSLAPGGEQYF. CDR3 sequence (DNA): TGTGCCAGCAGCTTGGCCCCGGGAGGCGAGCAGTACTTC.

This clone was observed a handful of times. The J gene is TRBJ1-1, the V gene TRBV12-5; possibly TRBD1 for D (5 bases). The CDR3 is 13 residues long. Germline assignment: CDR1 LGHNT and CDR2 FRNRAP. Between the trimmed V and J ends, which lost 2 bases and 8 bases, there was a span of 12 bases. The CDR3 here is CASGLKGHREAFF. The CDR3 DNA follows: TGTGCTAGTGGTTTGAAGGGCCACAGGGAAGCTTTCTTT. Together with reference TRBV12-5 and TRBJ1-1, the CDR3 gives the full variable domain: DARVTQTPRHKVTEMGQEVTMRCQPILGHNTVFWYRQTMMQGLELLAYFRNRAPLDDSGMPKDRFSAEMPDATLATLKIQPSEPRDSAVYFCASGLKGHREAFFGQGTRLTVV.

The chain carries TRBV10-2 and TRBJ1-2; D call uncertain. The CDR3 runs 13 residues. V dropped 2 bases and J dropped 4 bases, with 8 bases sitting between them. Germline V CDR1 and CDR2: WSHSY, SAAADI. The CDR3 spells CASSELAGYGYTF. CDR3 in DNA: TGCGCCAGCAGTGAGCTGGCAGGCTATGGCTACACCTTC.

This chain links TRBV28 with TRBJ1-5; D is undetermined. V was cut by 8 bases and J by 0 bases, with 17 bases left in between. The CDR3 covers 16 residues. Germline CDR1 and CDR2: MDHEN and SYDVKM. CDR3 sequence reads: CASLPGLFNSNQPQHF. In DNA, the CDR3 is TGTGCCAGCCTCCCGGGGTTGTTTAATAGCAATCAGCCCCAGCATTTT.

To note about this clone: At one boundary the junction diverges from the germline segment, which might be a read error. This chain uses TRBV7-7 with TRBJ2-3; maybe TRBD2 (5 bases). The CDR3 is made up of 12 amino acids. The germline V gene encodes CDR1 SSHAT and CDR2 FNYEAQ (reference sequence). The CDR3 sequence: CASSHPGDTQYF. CDR3 nucleotides: TGTGCTAGCAGCCATCCGGGGGATACGCAGTATTTT.

This clone is medium-sized in the sample. The gene calls are TRBV6-1 and TRBJ2-6, with TRBD1 matching over 8 bases. Germline CDR1 MNHNS, CDR2 SASEGT. V was clipped by 4 bases and J by 0 bases; unmatched bases: 8. The CDR3 spans 18 residues. The chain's CDR3 is CASSVPDTGGSGANVLTF. The CDR3 region has the DNA TGTGCCAGCAGTGTACCTGATACAGGGGGCTCTGGGGCCAACGTCCTGACTTTC.

The J gene is TRBJ2-1, the V gene TRBV5-1, with D possibly matching TRBD2 (5 bases). The CDR3 consists of 15 residues. The V end was cut by 0 bases, the J end by 3 bases, with 10 bases between. CDR1 and CDR2 (germline): SGHRS, YFSETQ. CDR3 amino acids: CASSLDPGIYNEQFF. The CDR3 DNA reads as TGCGCCAGCAGCTTGGACCCGGGGATCTACAATGAGCAGTTCTTC.

The chain links TRBV4-1 to TRBJ2-1; 7 bases agree with TRBD2. Germline V gene lookup returns CDR1 MGHRA and CDR2 YSYEKL. This CDR3 contains 15 residues. Trimming removed 2 bases from V and 7 bases from J; junction bases left unmatched: 8. CDR3 amino acids: CASSQNSGRGNEQFF. CDR3 coding DNA: TGCGCCAGCAGCCAAAACTCCGGGCGGGGGAATGAGCAGTTCTTC.

The chain is built from TRBV11-2 and TRBJ1-1; 9 bases match TRBD1. The CDR3 consists of 14 residues. Per the germline V gene, CDR1 is SGHAT and CDR2 is FQNNGV. Trimming at V came to 8 bases and at J to 1 base, leaving 5 bases not matched to a gene. The CDR3 spells CASHTGGWNTEAFF. DNA for the CDR3: TGTGCCAGCCACACAGGGGGCTGGAACACTGAAGCTTTCTTT.

The V and J genes are TRBV28 and TRBJ2-7; 8 bases agree with TRBD1. Trimming took 4 bases from V and 4 from J; bases not matched to a gene: 9. The germline V gene encodes CDR1 MDHEN and CDR2 SYDVKM. This CDR3 is built from 15 residues. The CDR3 region is CASSSTGDRRYEQYF. The DNA for the CDR3 is TGTGCCAGCAGTTCTACCGGGGACAGGCGGTACGAGCAGTACTTC.

The chain joins TRBV5-6 to TRBJ1-1; the D gene is possibly TRBD1 (6 bases). The germline V and J ends were trimmed by 2 bases and 0 bases, with 14 bases remaining between them. The germline gives CDR1 SGHDT, CDR2 YYEEEE. The CDR3 has 16 amino acids. CDR3 residues: CASSFIDRQVNTEAFF. DNA of the CDR3: TGTGCCAGCAGCTTCATTGATAGACAGGTGAACACTGAAGCTTTCTTT.

The chain employs TRBV4-2 and TRBJ2-5; 7 positions agree with TRBD2. Germline lookup yields CDR1 LGHNA and CDR2 YNFKEQ. The V segment lost 4 bases and the J segment 1 base; nucleotides outside the gene matches: 0. The CDR3 runs to 13 residues. In nucleotides, the CDR3 is TGTGCCAGCAGCCGGACTAGCCAAGAGACCCAGTACTTC. Its protein is CASSRTSQETQYF.

V usage is TRBV6-5 and J usage is TRBJ1-3, with D tentatively TRBD1 (6 bases). The assigned J gene may be wrong: the sequence end matches TRBJ2-2 better. The CDR3 contains 13 residues. The germline CDR1 and CDR2 sequences are MNHEY and SVGAGI. CDR3: CASSPGVPGELFF. DNA of the CDR3: TGTGCCAGCAGTCCAGGGGTCCCCGGGGAGCTGTTTTTT.

The genes are TRBV4-1 and TRBJ1-1; D is uncertain. The CDR3 length is 13 residues. The V gene lost 1 base and the J gene lost 8 bases, with 11 bases spanning the gap. Germline V gives CDR1 MGHRA, CDR2 YSYEKL. The CDR3 sequence is CASSQVATNEAFF. In DNA form, the CDR3 reads TGCGCCAGCAGCCAAGTTGCGACAAACGAAGCTTTCTTT.

For the CDR3, the DNA is TGTGCCTCCTCAGGACAGCGAGGGTATGGCTACACCTTC. It specifies CASSGQRGYGYTF. The J gene is TRBJ1-2, the V gene TRBV10-3; perhaps TRBD1 as D (6 bases). V gave up 11 bases and J gave up 5 bases, with 18 bases separating them. The CDR3 sequence is 13 residues long. In germline, CDR1 is ENHRY, CDR2 SYGVKD.

The table lists this clone with a few counts. This chain uses TRBV7-9 with TRBJ1-5, with a possible D match to TRBD1 (6 bases). This CDR3 region has 15 residues. Germline V gives CDR1 SEHNR, CDR2 FQNEAQ (reference sequence). V was pared by 5 bases and J by 3 bases, with 14 bases between. CDR3: CASSQGGGYNQPQHF. The CDR3 DNA is TGTGCCAGCAGCCAAGGGGGGGGCTACAATCAGCCCCAGCATTTT.